This T cell receptor (beta chain) originates from a study of CD8+ T cells in alopecia areata. Lesional scalp punch biopsies and peripheral blood came from alopecia areata patients. Reverse transcribed after extraction, RNA yielded cDNA as the sequencing template. Method: immunoSEQ multiplex PCR; TCRdb's copy keeps in-frame clones and lacks some. The sample records under 70,000 clones, 90% to 97% being singletons. Looked up from germline, CDR1 is SGHDT and CDR2 is YYEEEE. This CDR3 has 16 residues. V lost 0 bases to trimming and J lost 5 bases; unmatched junction nucleotides: 8. The J gene is TRBJ2-1, the V gene TRBV5-6; 7 positions match TRBD1. Sequencing was performed on CD8+ T cells sorted from blood, taken at week 0. This TCR was sampled from a human donor with alopecia areata. CDR3 amino acids: CASSLVQGVSHNEQFF. DNA of the CDR3: TGTGCCAGCAGCTTGGTTCAGGGGGTTTCCCACAATGAGCAGTTCTTC.